This record looks at one T cell receptor beta chain sequence and its context. The entry originates in a study of blood T cell repertoires in COVID-19. As for the study in general: COVID-19 samples, acute and convalescent, were from the United States, Italy and Spain. Sample material is recorded as cDNA or gDNA derived from T cells, B-cell-depleted T cells, or PBMCs.

Per the original methods: Reference gene primer amplification gave nucleated cell count estimates. TCRdb's copy holds only in-frame clones and misses some; the assay was immunoSEQ multiplex PCR. That table furnishes V, J and clone size, whereas the DNA furnished D and trimming. The sample holds about 39,000 clones; roughly 80% are singletons and the top ten take 9% to 10%. The length of the CDR3 is 14 residues. The V gene end was trimmed by 4 bases and the J gene end by 5 bases; junction bases not matched to a gene: 2. Germline V gene data show CDR1 as SNHLY and CDR2 as FYNNEI. Sequencing was done on a sample of peripheral blood. The source is a man aged 55 to 70 in a cohort sampled during active COVID-19. The rearrangement joins TRBV2 to TRBJ1-5; 10 bases match TRBD1. Written as DNA, the CDR3 is TGTGCCAGCAGTGCGGGACAGGGGTATCAGCCCCAGCATTTT. Amino acid sequence: CASSAGQGYQPQHF.